Sequencing of this T cell receptor beta chain was carried out in a study of blood T cells in healthy people across ages. Germline assignment: CDR1 DFQATT and CDR2 SNEGSKA (reference sequence). This CDR3 spans 14 amino acids. Trimming removed 5 bases from V and 2 bases from J, with 15 bases in between. There are a few counts of this clonotype. Primed by a sample-barcoded 5' primer and a J-beta primer mix, a second PCR proceeded for 7 to 11 cycles. TCRdb re-analysed the 5' RACE reads in MiXCR, keeping a single row per CDR3 protein. The sample yields 780,000 or so distinct CDR3 sequences, about 56% seen once.

V gene TRBV20-1 combines with J gene TRBJ1-1; D gene uncertain. The receptor was isolated from a man aged 40-55 years in good health. Specimen: blood. The CDR3: CSASRRQQNTEAFF. CDR3 DNA: TGCAGTGCTTCTCGGCGGCAGCAAAACACTGAAGCTTTCTTT.